Shown below are 21 T cell receptor beta chains from a single sample sequenced in a study of lymphopenia after photon versus proton radiotherapy (dated by TCRdb to 2018 to 2020). To prepare the library, the immunoSEQ multiplex PCR assay was applied. Not all clones reach the TCRdb copy of this immuneACCESS table, which keeps in-frame sequences only. Checked studies attribute under half of the gap to unresolved V genes and leave the rest unexplained. This sample is represented by 13,000 to 15,000 clones; 82% of them were singletons. The ten largest clones take up 27% of the sample. The material was peripheral blood, obtained from a patient treated with photon-based radiotherapy. These receptors were taken from a man aged 50 to 60 with gastric cancer.

The chain links TRBV10-3 to TRBJ2-1; TRBD2 agrees at 7 bases. Germline V gene data show CDR1 as ENHRY and CDR2 as SYGVKD. This CDR3 region has 15 residues. J gave up 5 bases and V 3 bases, and 7 bases lay outside the gene matches. DNA for the CDR3: TGTGCCATCAGTGAAGGACTAGGGAAAAACAATGAGCAGTTCTTC. This encodes CAISEGLGKNNEQFF.

This clone appeared a single time. The J gene is TRBJ1-2, the V gene TRBV4-1; no definite D call. The germline gives CDR1 MGHRA, CDR2 YSYEKL. The CDR3 extends over 15 amino acids. Deletions cut 1 base from V and 0 bases from J, with 9 bases between. CDR3 amino acids: CASSQGVGSNYGYTF. The CDR3 nucleotides read TGCGCCAGCAGCCAAGGGGTAGGATCTAACTATGGCTACACCTTC.

The chain uses TRBV2 and TRBJ2-2, with 14 positions matching TRBD2. This CDR3 region has 17 residues. Germline CDR1 is SNHLY and CDR2 is FYNNEI. V shed 4 bases, J shed 5 bases, and the junction held 6 bases outside the gene matches. The DNA for the CDR3 is TGTGCCAGCAGTGTCACCGGGACTAGCGGGGGAACCGGGGAGCTGTTTTTT. As protein: CASSVTGTSGGTGELFF.

The chain couples TRBV5-1 to TRBJ2-2; either TRBD1 or TRBD2 may supply D (6 bases each). The germline CDR1 and CDR2 sequences are SGHRS and YFSETQ. The CDR3 covers 14 residues. Trimming removed 4 bases at V and 6 bases at J, with 13 bases between. This CDR3 is CASSGGTTAGELFF. Here the CDR3 DNA reads TGCGCCAGCAGCGGCGGGACAACCGCCGGGGAGCTGTTTTTT.

Remarks on this clone: The sample contains more than one DNA sequence encoding this CDR3. V and J are TRBV2 and TRBJ1-5; 10 bases match TRBD1. The CDR3 is 13 residues long. V shed 10 bases, J shed 7 bases, and the junction held 7 bases outside the gene matches. Germline lookup yields CDR1 SNHLY and CDR2 FYNNEI. The CDR3 loop reads CATRQGAGQPQHF. The CDR3, as DNA: TGTGCCACCAGACAGGGGGCAGGGCAGCCCCAGCATTTT.

This chain joins TRBV6-5 and TRBJ1-2; perhaps TRBD1 as D (5 bases). CDR3 length: 12 residues. V gave up 4 bases and J gave up 14 bases, with 17 bases separating them. From germline, CDR1 is MNHEY and CDR2 SVGAGI. The CDR3, as DNA: TGTGCCAGCAGTTCCGGGACGGAGGTGCGAACCTTC. It codes for CASSSGTEVRTF.

This clone was seen a few times. V and J are TRBV6-6 and TRBJ1-5; D ambiguous. V was clipped by 6 bases and J by 3 bases, with 9 bases between them. The CDR3 is 13 residues long. The germline CDR1 and CDR2 sequences are MNHNY and SVGAGI (reference sequence). Here the CDR3 reads CASRINFNQPQHF. The CDR3 DNA sequence: TGTGCCAGCAGGATCAATTTCAATCAGCCCCAGCATTTT.

The chain links TRBV6-1 to TRBJ1-5; D unclear. V was cut by 5 bases and J by 3 bases, with 8 bases left in between. Germline CDR1 and CDR2: MNHNS and SASEGT. CDR3 length: 13 amino acids. The CDR3 bases are TGTGCCAGCAGTACAGTACTCAATCAGCCCCAGCATTTT. Amino acids: CASSTVLNQPQHF.

The rearrangement joins TRBV27 to TRBJ2-3; TRBD2 matches at 14 bases. The CDR3 sequence is 17 residues long. Germline V gene sequence: CDR1 MNHEY, CDR2 SMNVEV (reference sequence). The V and J ends lost 3 bases and 0 bases, in that order; junction bases with no gene match: 2. The CDR3 reads CASSLRLAGGSTDTQYF. The CDR3, as DNA: TGTGCCAGCAGTTTGAGACTAGCGGGGGGGAGCACAGATACGCAGTATTTT.

This chain links TRBV12-5 with TRBJ1-1; D gene uncertain. Germline V gene lookup returns CDR1 LGHNT and CDR2 FRNRAP. The CDR3 runs 17 residues. V lost 0 bases and J 1 base, leaving 15 bases between the germline ends. As DNA, the CDR3 is TGTGCTAGTGGTTTGGTACTCTGGGAATCGAGGAACACTGAAGCTTTCTTT. Translating gives CASGLVLWESRNTEAFF.

This chain connects TRBV5-5 to TRBJ2-7; D not resolved. V was clipped by 0 bases and J by 7 bases, with 14 bases between them. The CDR3 is 14 amino acids. Germline CDR1 is SGHKS and CDR2 is YYEKEE (reference sequence). For the CDR3, the DNA is TGTGCCAGCAGCTTGGCGAAGGGCATAGGGGAGCAGTACTTC. Protein: CASSLAKGIGEQYF.

The chain joins TRBV11-2 to TRBJ1-1; D is undetermined. Germline V gives CDR1 SGHAT, CDR2 FQNNGV. Deletions cut 5 bases from V and 5 bases from J, with 12 bases between. The CDR3 extends over 13 amino acids. The CDR3 loop is CASSPRSATEAFF. The CDR3 DNA reads TGTGCCAGCAGCCCCCGGTCGGCGACTGAAGCTTTCTTT.

This chain connects TRBV11-2 to TRBJ2-3, with 11 positions matching TRBD2. Germline V gene sequence: CDR1 SGHAT, CDR2 FQNNGV. This CDR3 has 16 amino acids. With V trimmed by 5 bases and J by 5 bases, 9 bases remained unmatched. The CDR3 is CASSQFLAGGGDTQYF. The CDR3 DNA reads TGTGCCAGCAGCCAATTCCTAGCGGGGGGTGGAGATACGCAGTATTTT.

V is TRBV4-1 and J is TRBJ2-7; 13 nucleotides align to TRBD2. J gave up 3 bases and V 0 bases, and 2 bases lay outside the gene matches. The CDR3 consists of 16 residues. Germline V gives CDR1 MGHRA, CDR2 YSYEKL. Here the CDR3 reads CASSQDRLAGGYEQYF. For the CDR3, the DNA is TGCGCCAGCAGCCAAGATCGACTAGCGGGGGGCTACGAGCAGTACTTC.

The rearrangement joins TRBV29-1 to TRBJ2-5; 8 bases line up with TRBD1. Germline CDR1 is SQVTM and CDR2 is ANQGSEA. The junction had 14 bases not matched to a gene; V was cut back by 6 bases and J by 5 bases. The length of the CDR3 is 15 residues. The CDR3 DNA follows: TGCAGCGTAGAACTGCAGGACAGGGTCACGGAGACCCAGTACTTC. Translated: CSVELQDRVTETQYF.

This rearrangement joins TRBV7-8 to TRBJ1-5; no clear D. CDR3 size: 12 residues. Looked up from germline, CDR1 is SGHVS and CDR2 is FQNEAQ. V lost 5 bases, J lost 3 bases, and 5 bases lay in between. CDR3 bases: TGTGCCAGCAGCGTGGACAATCAGCCCCAGCATTTT. Its protein product is CASSVDNQPQHF.

The CDR3 sequence is CASSQDTGPYNEQFF. Here the CDR3 DNA reads TGCGCCAGCAGCCAAGATACAGGGCCCTACAATGAGCAGTTCTTC. The rearrangement joins TRBV4-1 to TRBJ2-1; D is possibly TRBD1 (6 bases). The CDR3 runs to 15 residues. The V end was cut by 0 bases, the J end by 2 bases, with 8 bases between. Per germline, CDR1 MGHRA and CDR2 YSYEKL.

The chain couples TRBV5-1 to TRBJ2-7; maybe TRBD2 (5 bases). The V gene lost 1 base and the J gene lost 6 bases, with 11 bases spanning the gap. The germline gives CDR1 SGHRS, CDR2 YFSETQ. This CDR3 has 13 residues. The CDR3 DNA is TGCGCCAGCAGCTTGTTTTCGGGGTCCGAGCAGTACTTC. Its protein product is CASSLFSGSEQYF. Looking up the rest from reference TRBV5-1 and TRBJ2-7 gives the full variable domain: KAGVTQTPRYLIKTRGQQVTLSCSPISGHRSVSWYQQTPGQGLQFLFEYFSETQRNKGNFPGRFSGRQFSNSRSEMNVSTLELGDSALYLCASSLFSGSEQYFGPGTRLTVT.

This chain uses TRBV11-2 with TRBJ2-7, with D unresolved. CDR1 is SGHAT and CDR2 is FQNNGV in the germline V gene. The V and J ends lost 2 bases and 7 bases respectively, with 6 bases between them. The CDR3 consists of 11 residues. The CDR3 DNA sequence: TGTGCCAGCAGCTTAACCCAGGAGCAGTACTTC. It encodes CASSLTQEQYF.

The chain uses TRBV14 and TRBJ1-2; TRBD1 agrees at 9 bases. The V segment lost 8 bases and the J segment 5 bases; nucleotides outside the gene matches: 12. The CDR3 has 15 amino acids. CDR1 and CDR2 from the germline V gene are SGHDN and FVKESK. CDR3 protein: CASAPGQGVGYGYTF. The CDR3 coding sequence is TGTGCCAGCGCACCGGGACAGGGTGTCGGTTATGGCTACACCTTC. The full variable domain, its missing parts supplied by reference TRBV14 and TRBJ1-2, is EAGVTQFPSHSVIEKGQTVTLRCDPISGHDNLYWYRRVMGKEIKFLLHFVKESKQDESGMPNNRFLAERTGGTYSTLKVQPAELEDSGVYFCASAPGQGVGYGYTFGSGTRLTVV.

This clone was found a few times. The rearrangement links TRBV15 to TRBJ2-1; the D gene is possibly TRBD2 (6 bases). Germline CDR1 LNHNV, CDR2 YYDKDF (reference sequence). V gave up 5 bases and J gave up 5 bases, with 22 bases separating them. The CDR3 consists of 17 residues. CDR3 bases: TGTGCCACCAGCCCAAGGGGCGGGGCGGCTAGCCACAATGAGCAGTTCTTC. Protein product: CATSPRGGAASHNEQFF. The entire variable domain, with the rest obtained from reference TRBV15 and TRBJ2-1, is as follows: DAMVIQNPRYQVTQFGKPVTLSCSQTLNHNVMYWYQQKSSQAPKLLFHYYDKDFNNEADTPDNFQSRRPNTSFCFLDIRSPGLGDTAMYLCATSPRGGAASHNEQFFGPGTRLTVL.